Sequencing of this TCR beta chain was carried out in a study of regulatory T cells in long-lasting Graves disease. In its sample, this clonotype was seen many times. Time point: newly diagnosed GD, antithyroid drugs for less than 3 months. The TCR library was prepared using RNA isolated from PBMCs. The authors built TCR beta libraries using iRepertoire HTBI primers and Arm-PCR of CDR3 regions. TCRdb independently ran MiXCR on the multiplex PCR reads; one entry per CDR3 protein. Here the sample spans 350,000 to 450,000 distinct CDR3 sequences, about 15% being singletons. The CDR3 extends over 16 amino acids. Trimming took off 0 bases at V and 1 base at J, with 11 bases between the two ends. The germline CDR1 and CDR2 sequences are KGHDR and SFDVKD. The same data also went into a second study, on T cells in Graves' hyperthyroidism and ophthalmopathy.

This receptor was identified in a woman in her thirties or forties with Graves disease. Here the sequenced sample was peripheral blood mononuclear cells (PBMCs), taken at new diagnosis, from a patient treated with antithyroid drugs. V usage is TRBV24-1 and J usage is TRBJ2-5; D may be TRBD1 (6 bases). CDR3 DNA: TGTGCCACCAGTGATTTGGGCAGGGGAAGCCAAGAGACCCAGTACTTC. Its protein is CATSDLGRGSQETQYF.